A single T cell receptor (beta chain) is shown here with its context. TCRdb's table, derived via immunoSEQ multiplex PCR, lists solely in-frame clones and lacks some. The top ten clones hold around 1.3% of a sample with a few hundred thousand clones, around 89% of them seen once. This sample was taken from a study of blood T cell repertoires in COVID-19. At the level of the study: T cells, B-cell-depleted T cells, or PBMCs supplied cDNA or gDNA.

V lost 0 bases, J lost 4 bases, and 12 bases lay in between. The length of the CDR3 is 15 residues. Germline V gene sequence: CDR1 LGHDT, CDR2 YNNKEL (reference sequence). Sequencing input: PBMCs or T cells enriched from blood (not recorded which). The chain is built from TRBV3-1 (or the pseudogene TRBV3-2) and TRBJ1-2; the D is unclear. This TCR was sampled from a woman aged 40 to 50 with acute COVID-19. The CDR3 DNA sequence: TGTGCCAGCAGCCAAGATTTCACAGCCCTCTATGGCTACACCTTC. Amino acids: CASSQDFTALYGYTF.